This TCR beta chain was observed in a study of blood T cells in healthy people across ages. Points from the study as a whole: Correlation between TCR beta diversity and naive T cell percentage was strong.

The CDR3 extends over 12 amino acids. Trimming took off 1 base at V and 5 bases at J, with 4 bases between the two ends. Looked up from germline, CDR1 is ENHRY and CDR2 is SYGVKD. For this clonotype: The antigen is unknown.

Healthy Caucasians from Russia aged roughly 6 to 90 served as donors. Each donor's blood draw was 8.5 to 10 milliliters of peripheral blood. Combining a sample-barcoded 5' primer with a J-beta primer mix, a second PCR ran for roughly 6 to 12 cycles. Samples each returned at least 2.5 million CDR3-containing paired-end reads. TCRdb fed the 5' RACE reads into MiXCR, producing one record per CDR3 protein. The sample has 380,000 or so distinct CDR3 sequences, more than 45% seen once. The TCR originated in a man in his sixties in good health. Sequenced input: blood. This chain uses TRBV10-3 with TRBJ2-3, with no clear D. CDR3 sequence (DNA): TGTGCCATCAGTGAGTATGGAGATACGCAGTATTTT. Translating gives CAISEYGDTQYF.